The rows below give T cell receptor beta chains drawn from one sample of a study of T cell changes during pregnancy in multiple sclerosis. This table comes from immunoSEQ multiplex PCR, and its TCRdb copy is limited to in-frame clones, with some not included. This table has almost 65,000 clones, 92% appearing once. The sequenced sample was peripheral blood, obtained in the first trimester of pregnancy. All receptors come from a female donor with multiple sclerosis, enrolled in a pregnancy study. Each CDR3 is given with its conserved first and last residue. The D gene is left open where the match is weak. Expanded clones are given a class, and other clones once, few, many or no size at all.

-	TRBD1	TRBJ2-3	TRBV4-2	CASSQERGTGAQGTQYF	TGTGCCAGCAGCCAAGAGAGAGGGACAGGGGCACAGGGTACGCAGTATTTT
few	TRBD2	TRBJ2-3	TRBV4-1	CASSSRGLAGEEGTDTQYF	TGCGCCAGCAGTTCTAGAGGACTAGCGGGAGAAGAAGGCACAGATACGCAGTATTTT
-	TRBD2	TRBJ2-1	TRBV7-2	CASSGGLAGNYNEQFF	TGTGCCAGCAGCGGGGGACTAGCGGGAAACTACAATGAGCAGTTCTTC
-	TRBD2	TRBJ2-5	TRBV6-5	CASSRLAGDSETQYF	TGTGCCAGCAGCCGACTAGCGGGAGACTCTGAGACCCAGTACTTC
-	TRBD2	TRBJ2-7	TRBV28	CASSTTRTSGRDPPYEQYF	TGTGCCAGCAGTACCACACGGACTAGCGGGAGAGATCCCCCCTACGAGCAGTACTTC
-	TRBD2	TRBJ2-7	TRBV11-2	CASSSGLAPSYEQYF	TGTGCCAGCAGCTCTGGACTAGCTCCCTCCTACGAGCAGTACTTC
-	-	TRBJ2-1	TRBV19	CASSGAQSSYNEQFF	TGTGCCAGTAGTGGAGCCCAGTCCTCCTACAATGAGCAGTTCTTC
-	TRBD2	TRBJ2-1	TRBV5-1	CASSLGGSMGNEQFF	TGCGCCAGCAGCTTGGGCGGGAGTATGGGGAATGAGCAGTTCTTC
-	TRBD2	TRBJ2-7	TRBV4-2	CASSPPGGTYEQYF	TGTGCCAGCAGCCCCCCGGGAGGGACCTACGAGCAGTACTTC
-	-	TRBJ1-1	TRBV7-3	CASSPSGGRTEAFF	TGTGCCAGCAGCCCCTCGGGGGGAAGAACTGAAGCTTTCTTT
-	TRBD1	TRBJ2-3	TRBV2	CASSWGQGATDTQYF	TGTGCCAGCAGTTGGGGACAGGGGGCAACAGATACGCAGTATTTT
-	-	TRBJ1-2	TRBV12-5	CASAPSGGSEGYTF	TGTGCTAGTGCTCCCTCGGGGGGCAGTGAGGGCTACACCTTC
-	-	TRBJ2-1	TRBV7-3	CASSLVGQTPQFF	TGTGCCAGCAGCTTAGTGGGGCAAACTCCGCAGTTCTTC
-	TRBD1	TRBJ1-1	TRBV30	CACPGGTVGLNTEAFF	TGTGCCTGTCCCGGAGGGACAGTAGGTCTGAACACTGAAGCTTTCTTT
few	TRBD1	TRBJ1-6	TRBV5-1	CASSPGDSGYNSPLHF	TGCGCCAGCAGCCCCGGGGACAGCGGCTATAATTCACCCCTCCACTTT
-	-	TRBJ2-3	TRBV25-1	CASSTRTRTSTDTQYF	TGTGCCAGCAGTACCCGGACCCGGACTAGCACAGATACGCAGTATTTT
-	TRBD1	TRBJ2-3	TRBV19	CASRHQTGGADTQYF	TGTGCCAGTAGACACCAGACAGGGGGTGCGGATACGCAGTATTTT
-	-	TRBJ2-5	TRBV11-3	CASSLPPSLTAQYF	TGTGCCAGCAGTTTACCGCCGAGTCTAACGGCCCAGTACTTC
-	TRBD2	TRBJ2-1	TRBV9	CASSRGLAGNNEQFF	TGTGCCAGCAGCCGGGGACTAGCGGGGAACAATGAGCAGTTCTTC
once	TRBD1	TRBJ2-1	TRBV9	CASSASDRGPYNEQFF	TGTGCCAGCAGCGCCAGTGACAGGGGCCCCTACAATGAGCAGTTCTTC
-	-	TRBJ2-2	TRBV27	CASRTEGRVTGELFF	TGTGCCAGCAGAACGGAGGGCAGGGTCACCGGGGAGCTGTTTTTT
-	TRBD1	TRBJ2-7	TRBV4-3	CASSQGLPGQGSYEQYF	TGCGCCAGCAGCCAAGGTTTGCCGGGACAGGGGTCCTACGAGCAGTACTTC
-	TRBD2	TRBJ2-1	TRBV15	CASEAGGRNEQFF	TGTGCCTCAGAAGCGGGAGGTCGAAATGAGCAGTTCTTC
-	-	TRBJ1-1	TRBV6-6	CASSPDTWNTEAFF	TGTGCCAGCAGTCCGGACACATGGAACACTGAAGCTTTCTTT
-	-	TRBJ2-7	TRBV9	CASSVDEGSEQYF	TGTGCCAGCAGCGTAGATGAGGGAAGCGAGCAGTACTTC
-	-	TRBJ2-1	TRBV21-1	CASSKGQTSGSNEQFF	TGTGCCAGCAGCAAAGGTCAGACTAGCGGGTCCAATGAGCAGTTCTTC
-	-	TRBJ2-7	TRBV4-3	CASSQQTGTSPVAQYF	TGCGCCAGCAGCCAACAAACCGGGACTTCCCCAGTTGCGCAGTACTTC
-	TRBD1	TRBJ1-1	TRBV7-9	CASSWGQGNTEAFF	TGTGCCAGCAGCTGGGGACAGGGCAACACTGAAGCTTTCTTT
-	TRBD2	TRBJ2-5	TRBV7-2	CASRLGLAEQETQYF	TGTGCCAGCAGACTGGGACTAGCGGAGCAAGAGACCCAGTACTTC
-	TRBD1	TRBJ1-1	TRBV7-6	CASSLAPFPDRDLQAFF	TGTGCCAGCAGCTTAGCGCCCTTCCCGGACAGGGACCTCCAAGCTTTCTTT
once	-	TRBJ2-1	TRBV5-1	CASSLDPRLSYNEQFF	TGCGCCAGCAGCTTGGATCCGCGCCTATCCTACAATGAGCAGTTCTTC
-	TRBD1	TRBJ2-7	TRBV29-1	CSVGVPLGTAHEQYF	TGCAGCGTTGGCGTACCGCTCGGGACAGCCCACGAGCAGTACTTC
-	-	TRBJ1-5	TRBV19	CASSISGGTQPQHF	TGTGCCAGTAGTATCTCCGGGGGAACTCAGCCCCAGCATTTT
-	-	TRBJ1-1	TRBV19	CASKARTGKMNTEAFF	TGTGCCAGTAAAGCTAGAACAGGGAAAATGAACACTGAAGCTTTCTTT
-	TRBD1	TRBJ2-6	TRBV4-3	CASSQEWDRGQVGANVLTF	TGCGCCAGCAGCCAAGAATGGGACAGGGGGCAAGTCGGGGCCAACGTCCTGACTTTC